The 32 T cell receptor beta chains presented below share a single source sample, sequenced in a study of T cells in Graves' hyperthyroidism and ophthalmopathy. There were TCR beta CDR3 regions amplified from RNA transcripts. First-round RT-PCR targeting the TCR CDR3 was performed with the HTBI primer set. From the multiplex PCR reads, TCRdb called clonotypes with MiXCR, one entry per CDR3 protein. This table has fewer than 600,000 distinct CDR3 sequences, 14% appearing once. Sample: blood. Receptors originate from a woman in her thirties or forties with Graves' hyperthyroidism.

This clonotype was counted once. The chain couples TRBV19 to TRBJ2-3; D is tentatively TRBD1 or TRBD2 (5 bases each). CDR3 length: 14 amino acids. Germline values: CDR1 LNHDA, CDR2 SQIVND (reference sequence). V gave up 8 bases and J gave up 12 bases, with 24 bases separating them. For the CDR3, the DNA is TGTGCCAGTCAGAATTTAGGGGACCAACAAATTCAGTATTTT. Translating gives CASQNLGDQQIQYF.

The CDR3 protein is CASSEAYPAGSSHEQYF. CDR3 nucleotides: TGTGCCAGCAGTGAAGCTTATCCAGCGGGATCATCCCACGAGCAGTACTTC. The genes are TRBV2 and TRBJ2-7; 7 nucleotides align to TRBD2. Germline assignment: CDR1 SNHLY and CDR2 FYNNEI. V gave up 0 bases and J gave up 5 bases; unmatched junction bases: 13. The length of the CDR3 is 17 residues. The entire variable domain, with the rest obtained from reference TRBV2 and TRBJ2-7, is as follows: EPEVTQTPSHQVTQMGQEVILRCVPISNHLYFYWYRQILGQKVEFLVSFYNNEISEKSEIFDDQFSVERPDGSNFTLKIRSTKLEDSAMYFCASSEAYPAGSSHEQYFGPGTRLTVT.

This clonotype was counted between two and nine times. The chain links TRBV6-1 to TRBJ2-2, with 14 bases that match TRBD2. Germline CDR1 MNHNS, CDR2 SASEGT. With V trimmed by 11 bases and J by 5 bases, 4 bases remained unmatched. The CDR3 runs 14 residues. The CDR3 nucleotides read TGTGCCGAGGGGACTAGCGGGAGTACCGGGGAGCTGTTTTTT. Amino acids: CAEGTSGSTGELFF.

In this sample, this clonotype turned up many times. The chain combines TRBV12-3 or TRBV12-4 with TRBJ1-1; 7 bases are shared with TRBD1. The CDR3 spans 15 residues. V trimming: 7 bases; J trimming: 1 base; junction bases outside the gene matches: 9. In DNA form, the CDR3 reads TGTGCCAGCACCCTACTAGGACAGGCGAACACTGAAGCTTTCTTT. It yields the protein CASTLLGQANTEAFF.

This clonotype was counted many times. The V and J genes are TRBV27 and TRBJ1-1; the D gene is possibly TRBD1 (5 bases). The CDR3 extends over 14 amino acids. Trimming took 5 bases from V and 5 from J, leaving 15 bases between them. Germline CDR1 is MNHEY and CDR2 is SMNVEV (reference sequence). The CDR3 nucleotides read TGTGCCAGCAGTAGGGCAGGGAGGAGTACTGAAGCTTTCTTT. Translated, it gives CASSRAGRSTEAFF.

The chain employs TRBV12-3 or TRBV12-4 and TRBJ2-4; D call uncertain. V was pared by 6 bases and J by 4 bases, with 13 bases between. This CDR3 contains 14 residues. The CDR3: CASRPPYAKNIQYF. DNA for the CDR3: TGTGCCAGCAGACCCCCTTACGCGAAAAACATTCAGTACTTC.

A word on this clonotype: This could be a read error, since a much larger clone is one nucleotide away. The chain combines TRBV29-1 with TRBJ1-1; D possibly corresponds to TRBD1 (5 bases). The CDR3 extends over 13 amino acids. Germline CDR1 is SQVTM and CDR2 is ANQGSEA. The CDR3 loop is CSGGTGSGTEVFF. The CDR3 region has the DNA TGCAGCGGGGGGACCGGATCGGGGACTGAAGTTTTCTTT. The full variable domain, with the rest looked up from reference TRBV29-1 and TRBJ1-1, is SAVISQKPSRDICQRGTSLTIQCQVDSQVTMMFWYRQQPGQSLTLIATANQGSEATYESGFVIDKFPISRPNLTFSTLTVSNMSPEDSSIYLCSGGTGSGTEVFFGQGTRLTVV.

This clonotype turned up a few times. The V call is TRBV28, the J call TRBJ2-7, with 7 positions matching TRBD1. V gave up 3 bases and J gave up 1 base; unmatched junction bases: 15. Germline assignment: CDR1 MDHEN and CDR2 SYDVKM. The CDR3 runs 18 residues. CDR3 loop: CASSFKGAGQPNSYEQYF. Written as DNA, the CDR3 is TGTGCCAGCAGTTTTAAGGGGGCCGGACAGCCTAATTCCTACGAGCAGTACTTC.

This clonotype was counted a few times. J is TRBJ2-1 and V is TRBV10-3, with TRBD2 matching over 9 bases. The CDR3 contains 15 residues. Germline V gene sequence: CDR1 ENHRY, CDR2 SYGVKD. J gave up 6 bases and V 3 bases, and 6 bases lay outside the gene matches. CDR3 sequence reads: CAISDLAGEGNEQFF. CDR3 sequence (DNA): TGTGCCATCAGTGATTTAGCGGGAGAGGGCAATGAGCAGTTCTTC.

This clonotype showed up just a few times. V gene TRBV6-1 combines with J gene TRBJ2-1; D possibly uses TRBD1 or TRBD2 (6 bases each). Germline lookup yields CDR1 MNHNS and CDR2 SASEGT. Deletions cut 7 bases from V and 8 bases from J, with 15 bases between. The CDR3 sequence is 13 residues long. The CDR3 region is CASIPGAIHEQFF. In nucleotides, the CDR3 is TGTGCCAGCATCCCGGGGGCAATCCATGAGCAGTTCTTC.

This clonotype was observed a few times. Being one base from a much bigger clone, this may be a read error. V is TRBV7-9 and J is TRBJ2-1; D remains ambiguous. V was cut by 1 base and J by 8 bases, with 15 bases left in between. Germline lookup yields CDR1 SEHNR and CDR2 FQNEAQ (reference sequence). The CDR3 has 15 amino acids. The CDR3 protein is CASSLGSRVLDEQFF. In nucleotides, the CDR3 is TGTGCCAGCAGCTTAGGTTCTAGAGTTCTCGATGAGCAGTTCTTC.

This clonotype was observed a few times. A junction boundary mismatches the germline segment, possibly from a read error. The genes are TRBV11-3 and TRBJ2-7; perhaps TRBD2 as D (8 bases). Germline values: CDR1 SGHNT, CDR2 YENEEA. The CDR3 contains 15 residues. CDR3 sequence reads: CASSPPGGGSYGQYF. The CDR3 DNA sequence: TGTGCCAGCAGCCCCCCGGGAGGGGGCTCCTACGGGCAGTACTTC.

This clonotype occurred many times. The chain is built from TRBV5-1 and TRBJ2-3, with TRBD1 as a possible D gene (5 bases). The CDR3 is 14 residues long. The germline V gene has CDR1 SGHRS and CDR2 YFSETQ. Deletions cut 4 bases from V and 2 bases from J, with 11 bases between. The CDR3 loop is CASSTDKSTDTQYF. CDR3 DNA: TGCGCCAGCAGCACGGACAAATCCACAGATACGCAGTATTTT.

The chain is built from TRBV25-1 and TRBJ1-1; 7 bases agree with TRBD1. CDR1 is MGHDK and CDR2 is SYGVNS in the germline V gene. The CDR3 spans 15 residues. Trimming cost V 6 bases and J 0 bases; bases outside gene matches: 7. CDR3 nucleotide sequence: TGTGCCAGCAGGGGGACAGCTAACATGAACACTGAAGCTTTCTTT. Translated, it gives CASRGTANMNTEAFF. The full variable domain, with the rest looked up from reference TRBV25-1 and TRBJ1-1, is EADIYQTPRYLVIGTGKKITLECSQTMGHDKMYWYQQDPGMELHLIHYSYGVNSTEKGDLSSESTVSRIRTEHFPLTLESARPSHTSQYLCASRGTANMNTEAFFGQGTRLTVV.

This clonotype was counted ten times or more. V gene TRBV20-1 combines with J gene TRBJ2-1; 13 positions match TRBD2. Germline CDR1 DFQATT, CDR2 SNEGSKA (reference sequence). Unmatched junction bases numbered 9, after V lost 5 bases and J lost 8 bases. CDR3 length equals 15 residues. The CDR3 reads CSAPRTSGSGYEQFF. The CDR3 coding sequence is TGCAGTGCTCCAAGGACTAGCGGGAGTGGTTATGAGCAGTTCTTC.

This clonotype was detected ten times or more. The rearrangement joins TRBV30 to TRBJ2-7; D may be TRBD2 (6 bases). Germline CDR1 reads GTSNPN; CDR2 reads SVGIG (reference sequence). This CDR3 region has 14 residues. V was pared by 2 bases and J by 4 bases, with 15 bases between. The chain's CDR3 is CAWSRGTADYEQYF. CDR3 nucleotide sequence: TGTGCCTGGAGTCGCGGGACGGCGGATTACGAGCAGTACTTC. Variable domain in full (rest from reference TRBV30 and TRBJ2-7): SQTIHQWPATLVQPVGSPLSLECTVEGTSNPNLYWYRQAAGRGLQLLFYSVGIGQISSEVPQNLSASRPQDRQFILSSKKLLLSDSGFYLCAWSRGTADYEQYFGPGTRLTVT.

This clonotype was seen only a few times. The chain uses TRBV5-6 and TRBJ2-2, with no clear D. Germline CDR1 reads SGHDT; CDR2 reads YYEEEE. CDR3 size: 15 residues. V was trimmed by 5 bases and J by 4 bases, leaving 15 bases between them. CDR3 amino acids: CASSYTGDATGELFF. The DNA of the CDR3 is TGTGCCAGCAGTTACACCGGAGACGCCACCGGGGAGCTGTTTTTT.

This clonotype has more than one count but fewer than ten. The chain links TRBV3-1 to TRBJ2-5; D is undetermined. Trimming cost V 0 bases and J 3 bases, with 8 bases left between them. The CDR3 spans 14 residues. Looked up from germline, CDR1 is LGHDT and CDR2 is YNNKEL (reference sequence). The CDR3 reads CASSQDGQEETQYF. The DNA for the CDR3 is TGTGCCAGCAGCCAAGATGGGCAAGAAGAGACCCAGTACTTC.

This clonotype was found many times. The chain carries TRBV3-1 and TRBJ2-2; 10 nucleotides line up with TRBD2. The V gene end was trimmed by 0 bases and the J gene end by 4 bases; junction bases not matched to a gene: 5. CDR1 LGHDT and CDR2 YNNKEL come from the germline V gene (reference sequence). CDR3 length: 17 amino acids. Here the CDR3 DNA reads TGTGCCAGCAGCCAAGAGGATCTAGCGGGAGTCACCGGGGAGCTGTTTTTT. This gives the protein CASSQEDLAGVTGELFF. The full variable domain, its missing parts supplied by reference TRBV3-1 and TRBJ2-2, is DTAVSQTPKYLVTQMGNDKSIKCEQNLGHDTMYWYKQDSKKFLKIMFSYNNKELIINETVPNRFSPKSPDKAHLNLHINSLELGDSAVYFCASSQEDLAGVTGELFFGEGSRLTVL.

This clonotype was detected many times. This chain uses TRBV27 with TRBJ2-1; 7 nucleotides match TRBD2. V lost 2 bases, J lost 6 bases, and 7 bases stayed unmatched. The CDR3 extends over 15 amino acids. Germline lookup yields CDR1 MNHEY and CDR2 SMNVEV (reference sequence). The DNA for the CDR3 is TGTGCCAGCAGTTTACTCGGGGGGACCTTCAATGAGCAGTTCTTC. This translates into CASSLLGGTFNEQFF.

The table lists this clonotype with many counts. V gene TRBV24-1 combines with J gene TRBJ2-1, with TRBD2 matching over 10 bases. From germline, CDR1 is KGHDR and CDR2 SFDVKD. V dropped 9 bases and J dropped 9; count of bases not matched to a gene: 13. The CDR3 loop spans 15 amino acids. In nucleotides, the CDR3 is TGTGCCACCGGGGGGGCACTAGCGGGAAACAGTGAGCAGTTCTTC. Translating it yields CATGGALAGNSEQFF.

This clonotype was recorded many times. The CDR3 spells CASSIRENYNSPLHF. The CDR3 DNA reads as TGTGCCAGCAGTATAAGGGAAAACTATAATTCACCCCTCCACTTT. This chain uses TRBV28 with TRBJ1-6, with D hard to call. Looked up from germline, CDR1 is MDHEN and CDR2 is SYDVKM. The CDR3 has 15 amino acids. Trimming removed 5 bases at V and 3 bases at J, with 11 bases between. The whole variable domain, remainder taken from reference TRBV28 and TRBJ1-6, is DVKVTQSSRYLVKRTGEKVFLECVQDMDHENMFWYRQDPGLGLRLIYFSYDVKMKEKGDIPEGYSVSREKKERFSLILESASTNQTSMYLCASSIRENYNSPLHFGNGTRLTVT.

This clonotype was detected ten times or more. CDR3 sequence reads: CSVYIGTVDTEAFF. For the CDR3, the DNA is TGCAGCGTTTATATAGGGACAGTGGACACTGAAGCTTTCTTT. The J gene is TRBJ1-1, the V gene TRBV29-1; 7 bases fit TRBD1. Per germline, CDR1 SQVTM and CDR2 ANQGSEA. The V and J ends lost 5 bases and 3 bases, in that order; junction bases with no gene match: 9. The CDR3 totals 14 residues.

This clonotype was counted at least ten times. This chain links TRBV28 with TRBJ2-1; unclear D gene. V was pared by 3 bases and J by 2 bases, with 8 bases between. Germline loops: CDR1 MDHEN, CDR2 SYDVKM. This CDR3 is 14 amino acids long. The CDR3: CASSLPQPYNEQFF. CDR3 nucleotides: TGTGCCAGCAGTTTGCCCCAGCCCTACAATGAGCAGTTCTTC.

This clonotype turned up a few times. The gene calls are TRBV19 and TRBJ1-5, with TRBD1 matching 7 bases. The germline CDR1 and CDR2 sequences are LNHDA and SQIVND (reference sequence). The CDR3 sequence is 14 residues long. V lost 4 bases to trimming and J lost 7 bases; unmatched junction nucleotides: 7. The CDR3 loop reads CASSRQGSGQPQHF. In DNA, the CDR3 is TGTGCCAGTAGTAGACAGGGCTCAGGGCAGCCCCAGCATTTT.

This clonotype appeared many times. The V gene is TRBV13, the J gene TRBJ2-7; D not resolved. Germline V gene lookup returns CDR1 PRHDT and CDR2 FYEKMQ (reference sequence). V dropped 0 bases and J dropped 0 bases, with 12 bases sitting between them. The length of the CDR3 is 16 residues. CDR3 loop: CASSLGEQTLSYEQYF. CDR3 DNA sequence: TGTGCCAGCAGCTTAGGAGAGCAGACCCTCTCCTACGAGCAGTACTTC.

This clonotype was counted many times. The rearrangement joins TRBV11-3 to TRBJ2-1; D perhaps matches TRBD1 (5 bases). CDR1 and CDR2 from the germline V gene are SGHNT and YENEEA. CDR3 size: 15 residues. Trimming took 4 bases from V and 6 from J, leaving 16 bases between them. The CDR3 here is CASSYGTGGFNEQFF. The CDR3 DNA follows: TGTGCCAGCAGCTACGGCACAGGTGGTTTCAATGAGCAGTTCTTC.

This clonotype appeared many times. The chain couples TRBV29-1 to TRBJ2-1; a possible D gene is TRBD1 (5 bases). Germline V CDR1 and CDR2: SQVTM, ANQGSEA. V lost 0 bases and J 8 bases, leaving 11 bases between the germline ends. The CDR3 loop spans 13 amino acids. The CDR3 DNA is TGCAGCGTTGAAGAGTGGGAAGGGGATGAGCAGTTCTTC. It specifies CSVEEWEGDEQFF.

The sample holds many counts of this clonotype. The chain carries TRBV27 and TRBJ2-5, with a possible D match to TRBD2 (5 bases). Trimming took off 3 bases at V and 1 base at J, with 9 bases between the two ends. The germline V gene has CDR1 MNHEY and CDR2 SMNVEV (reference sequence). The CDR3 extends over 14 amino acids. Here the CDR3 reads CASSFRGLQETQYF. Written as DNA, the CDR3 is TGTGCCAGCAGTTTCCGCGGGCTCCAAGAGACCCAGTACTTC.

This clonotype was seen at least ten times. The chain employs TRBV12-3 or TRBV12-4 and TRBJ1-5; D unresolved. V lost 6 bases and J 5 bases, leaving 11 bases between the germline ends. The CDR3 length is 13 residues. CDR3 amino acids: CASSLAEDQPQHF. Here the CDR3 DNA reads TGTGCCAGCAGCCTGGCTGAGGATCAGCCCCAGCATTTT.

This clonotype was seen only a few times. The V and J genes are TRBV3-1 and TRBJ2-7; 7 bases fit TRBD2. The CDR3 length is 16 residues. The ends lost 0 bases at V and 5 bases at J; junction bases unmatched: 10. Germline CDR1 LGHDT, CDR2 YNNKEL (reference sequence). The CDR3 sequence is CASSQDLGAGRDEQYF. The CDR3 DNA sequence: TGTGCCAGCAGCCAAGATCTTGGGGCAGGGAGGGACGAGCAGTACTTC.

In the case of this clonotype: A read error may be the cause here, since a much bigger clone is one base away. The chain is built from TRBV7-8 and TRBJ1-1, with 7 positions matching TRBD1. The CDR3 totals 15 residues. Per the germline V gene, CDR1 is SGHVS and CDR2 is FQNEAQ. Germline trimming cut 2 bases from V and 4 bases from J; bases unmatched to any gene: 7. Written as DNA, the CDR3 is TGTGCCAGCAGCTTACGGGACAGAGGGCCCACTGAAGCTTTCTTT. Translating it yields CASSLRDRGPTEAFF.